The 2 T cell receptor beta chains listed next were all sequenced from one sample in a study of beta chain features in type 1 diabetes. Expressed TCRB transcripts were sequenced because the isolated RNA had all been reverse transcribed beforehand. Sequencing used immunoSEQ multiplex PCR; TCRdb keeps in-frame clones, though not all of them. The repertoire holds some 220,000 clones, with approximately 10% as singletons. The source material was central memory CD4+ T cells from blood. All receptors come from a man aged 18 to 30 in good health.

This clone was counted only a few times. The chain combines TRBV7-3 with TRBJ2-2; unclear D gene. V gave up 0 bases and J gave up 2 bases, with 7 bases separating them. The CDR3 sequence is 15 residues long. Germline CDR1 is SGHTA and CDR2 is FQGTGA. In DNA form, the CDR3 reads TGTGCCAGCAGCTTAACTGGCCGCAACACCGGGGAGCTGTTTTTT. Translating it yields CASSLTGRNTGELFF. The entire variable domain, with the rest obtained from reference TRBV7-3 and TRBJ2-2, is as follows: GAGVSQTPSNKVTEKGKYVELRCDPISGHTALYWYRQSLGQGPEFLIYFQGTGAADDSGLPNDRFFAVRPEGSVSTLKIQRTERGDSAVYLCASSLTGRNTGELFFGEGSRLTVL.

The chain recombines TRBV7-9 with TRBJ2-5; 9 positions match TRBD2. V lost 5 bases to trimming and J lost 3 bases; unmatched junction nucleotides: 10. Germline V gene data show CDR1 as SEHNR and CDR2 as FQNEAQ (reference sequence). The CDR3 runs 16 residues. The CDR3 here is CASSPHSGSHEETQYF. The CDR3 DNA sequence: TGTGCCAGCAGCCCCCATAGCGGGAGCCACGAAGAGACCCAGTACTTC.